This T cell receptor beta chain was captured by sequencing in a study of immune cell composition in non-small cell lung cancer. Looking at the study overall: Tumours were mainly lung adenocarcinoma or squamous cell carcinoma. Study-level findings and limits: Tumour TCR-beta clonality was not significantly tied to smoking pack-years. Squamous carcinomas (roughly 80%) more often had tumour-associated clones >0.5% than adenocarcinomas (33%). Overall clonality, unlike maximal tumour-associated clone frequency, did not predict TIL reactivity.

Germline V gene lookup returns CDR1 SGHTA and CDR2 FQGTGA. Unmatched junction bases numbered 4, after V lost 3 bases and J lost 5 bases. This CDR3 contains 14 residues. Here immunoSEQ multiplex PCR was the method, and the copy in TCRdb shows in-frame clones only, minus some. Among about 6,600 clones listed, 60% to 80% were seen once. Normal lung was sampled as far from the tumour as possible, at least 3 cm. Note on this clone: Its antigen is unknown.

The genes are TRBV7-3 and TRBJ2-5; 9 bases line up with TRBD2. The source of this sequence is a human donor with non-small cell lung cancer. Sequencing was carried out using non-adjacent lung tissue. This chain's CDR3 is CASSLGLARETQYF. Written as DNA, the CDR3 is TGTGCCAGCAGCTTGGGACTAGCACGCGAGACCCAGTACTTC.